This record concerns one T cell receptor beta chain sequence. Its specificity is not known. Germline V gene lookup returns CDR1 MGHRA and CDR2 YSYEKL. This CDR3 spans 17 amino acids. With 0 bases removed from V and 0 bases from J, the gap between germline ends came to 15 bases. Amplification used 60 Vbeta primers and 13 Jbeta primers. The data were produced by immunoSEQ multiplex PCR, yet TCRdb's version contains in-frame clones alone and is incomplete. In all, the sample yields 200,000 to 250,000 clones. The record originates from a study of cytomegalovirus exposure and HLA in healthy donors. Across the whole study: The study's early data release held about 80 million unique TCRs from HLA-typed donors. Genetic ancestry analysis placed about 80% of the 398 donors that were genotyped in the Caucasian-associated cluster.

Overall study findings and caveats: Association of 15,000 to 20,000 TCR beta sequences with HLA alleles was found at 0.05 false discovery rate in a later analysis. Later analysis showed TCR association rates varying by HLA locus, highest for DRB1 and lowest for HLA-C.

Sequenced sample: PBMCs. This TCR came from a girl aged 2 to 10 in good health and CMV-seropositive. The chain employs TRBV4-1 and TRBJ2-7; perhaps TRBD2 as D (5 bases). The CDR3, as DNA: TGCGCCAGCAGCCAAGACCCCCTCCAGCGGATCTCCTACGAGCAGTACTTC. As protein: CASSQDPLQRISYEQYF.